The rows below give T cell receptor beta chains drawn from one sample of a study of CD8 T cells in ankylosing spondylitis. TCRdb redid the calling of the 5' RACE reads with MiXCR, one entry per CDR3 protein. The table shows a few hundred thousand distinct CDR3 sequences, with under 25% occurring only once. The sample was blood, either unsorted or a sorted T cell fraction (not recorded which). These receptors originate from a female donor with ankylosing spondylitis or in good health (not recorded which). CDR3s include the opening cysteine and the closing phenylalanine or tryptophan. D genes are given only for firm matches. Part of the rows lack a size; the others show once, few, many or a class for expanded clones.

J	V	size	D	DNA	CDR3
TRBJ2-2	TRBV12-3/TRBV12-4	NA	NA	TGTGCCAGCAGTTCAGCCGGGACCAACACCGGGGAGCTGTTTTTT	CASSSAGTNTGELFF
TRBJ2-1	TRBV7-6	NA	TRBD1	TGTGCCAGCAGCCCGGACAGGGGGCCCTACAATGAGCAGTTCTTC	CASSPDRGPYNEQFF
TRBJ1-6	TRBV12-5	few	TRBD1	TGTGCTAGTGGTTTGTCATCCGGGACAGGGGGGAGACCCCTCCACTTT	CASGLSSGTGGRPLHF
TRBJ2-3	TRBV5-1	few	NA	TGCGCCAGCAGCTTGGAGCTCCCTCGTAGAGATACGCAGTATTTT	CASSLELPRRDTQYF
TRBJ1-2	TRBV7-6	few	TRBD1	TGTGCCAGCAGCTTAGTACCCGACAGGGGATATGGCTACACCTTC	CASSLVPDRGYGYTF
TRBJ2-3	TRBV4-2	few	TRBD1	TGTGCCAGCAGCCAACAGACCAGAGGGGGCACGCAGTATTTT	CASSQQTRGGTQYF
TRBJ2-5	TRBV20-1	NA	TRBD2	TGCAGTGCTAGAGATGCAACTAGCGGGGACCAAGAGACCCAGTACTTC	CSARDATSGDQETQYF
TRBJ2-1	TRBV20-1	NA	TRBD2	TGCAGTGCTCGACTAGCGGGAGGACAAACTGAGCAGTTCTTC	CSARLAGGQTEQFF
TRBJ2-3	TRBV29-1	NA	NA	TGCAGCGTTCTTTGGACCCCCGATTCGCAGTATTTT	CSVLWTPDSQYF
TRBJ1-1	TRBV12-3/TRBV12-4	NA	NA	TGTGCCAGCAGTTTGTCGGTTCCAGAAGCTTTCTTT	CASSLSVPEAFF
TRBJ2-3	TRBV12-3/TRBV12-4	NA	TRBD2	TGTGCCAGCAGTTCTACCTCTAGCGGGAGGGAGGATACGCAGTATTTT	CASSSTSSGREDTQYF
TRBJ2-5	TRBV29-1	many	TRBD1	TGCAGCGTTGTGGGACAGGGTATTCAAGAGACCCAGTACTTC	CSVVGQGIQETQYF
TRBJ1-5	TRBV6-2/TRBV6-3	few	NA	TGTGCCAGCAGTTACGTGAGTGGCACGGGCAATCAGCCCCAGCATTTT	CASSYVSGTGNQPQHF
TRBJ2-3	TRBV30	NA	NA	TGTGCCTGGAGGGGCTTCGGCACAGATACGCAGTATTTT	CAWRGFGTDTQYF
TRBJ2-7	TRBV14	NA	TRBD2	TGTGCCAGCAGCCAAGTCGGTAGCGGGAGTAACGAGCAGTACTTC	CASSQVGSGSNEQYF
TRBJ2-7	TRBV2	NA	NA	TGTGCCAGCAGTGATTTGGCTAAGGGAGTTCGGGAGCAGTACTTC	CASSDLAKGVREQYF
TRBJ2-5	TRBV5-1	NA	TRBD2	TGCGCCAGCAGCTATGGACTAGAGGAGACCCAGTACTTC	CASSYGLEETQYF
TRBJ2-1	TRBV11-2	many	NA	TGTGCCAGCAGCTTAAGGGGGTTAACGTACACCGGGAATGAGCAGTTCTTC	CASSLRGLTYTGNEQFF
TRBJ2-7	TRBV2	NA	NA	TGTGCCACCATGAGACCGGGACTGAGTTCCTACGAGCAGTACTTC	CATMRPGLSSYEQYF
TRBJ2-1	TRBV27	NA	NA	TGTGCCAGCAGTTTAAGGGTCGGCGGGACATGGACCTACAATGAGCAGTTCTTC	CASSLRVGGTWTYNEQFF
TRBJ1-1	TRBV20-1	NA	NA	TGCAGTGCCAAGAGCTCCATGACAGGCTATGCAGCTTTCTTT	CSAKSSMTGYAAFF
TRBJ1-4	TRBV20-1	NA	TRBD1	TGCAGTGCTAGACGGACAGGGCTCCACCCCACCAATTTT	CSARRTGLHPTNF
TRBJ1-1	TRBV7-6	many	TRBD1	TGTGCCAGCAGCTTAGGTTATCCCAGGGGGATGAACACTGAAGCTTTCTTT	CASSLGYPRGMNTEAFF
TRBJ2-3	TRBV7-2	few	NA	TGTGCCAGCGGAAAAGGGGGATCCGATACGCAGTATTTT	CASGKGGSDTQYF
TRBJ2-1	TRBV20-1	many	TRBD2	TGCAGTGCCCAAAGCGGGAGCTCCTACAATGAGCAGTTCTTC	CSAQSGSSYNEQFF
TRBJ2-2	TRBV6-1	NA	TRBD1	TGTGCCAGCAGCCGCGGGACAGGGGGCACCGGGGAACTGTTTTTT	CASSRGTGGTGELFF
TRBJ2-7	TRBV5-1	NA	NA	TGCGCCAGCAGCTTGGATACAGGGGGGGAGAAATTC	CASSLDTGGEKF
TRBJ2-2	TRBV2	few	NA	TGTGCCAGCAGTCCCCTCACGAACACCGGGGAGCTGTTTTTT	CASSPLTNTGELFF
TRBJ2-3	TRBV24-1	few	NA	TGTGCCACCAGTCTGAGCGGGCCCACAGATACGCAGTATTTT	CATSLSGPTDTQYF
TRBJ2-1	TRBV9	many	NA	TGTGCCAGCAGCGTCGCCGGGACCCGCTCCTACAATGAGCAGTTCTTC	CASSVAGTRSYNEQFF
TRBJ2-1	TRBV27	NA	TRBD2	TGTGCCAGCAGGCAGGGACTAGCGGGAGCCAGCTCCTACAATGAGCAGTTCTTC	CASRQGLAGASSYNEQFF
TRBJ2-2	TRBV12-3/TRBV12-4	few	NA	TGTGCCAGCAGGTCCACAGGGACTTACACCGGGGAGCTGTTTTTT	CASRSTGTYTGELFF
TRBJ2-5	TRBV20-1	NA	NA	TGCAGTGCGCTACCCCCGAGGCCCTTCCCGAACCAAGAGACCCAGTACTTC	CSALPPRPFPNQETQYF
TRBJ2-7	TRBV20-1	many	TRBD2	TGCAGTGCCGGGGGGGAGTACGAGCAGTACTTC	CSAGGEYEQYF